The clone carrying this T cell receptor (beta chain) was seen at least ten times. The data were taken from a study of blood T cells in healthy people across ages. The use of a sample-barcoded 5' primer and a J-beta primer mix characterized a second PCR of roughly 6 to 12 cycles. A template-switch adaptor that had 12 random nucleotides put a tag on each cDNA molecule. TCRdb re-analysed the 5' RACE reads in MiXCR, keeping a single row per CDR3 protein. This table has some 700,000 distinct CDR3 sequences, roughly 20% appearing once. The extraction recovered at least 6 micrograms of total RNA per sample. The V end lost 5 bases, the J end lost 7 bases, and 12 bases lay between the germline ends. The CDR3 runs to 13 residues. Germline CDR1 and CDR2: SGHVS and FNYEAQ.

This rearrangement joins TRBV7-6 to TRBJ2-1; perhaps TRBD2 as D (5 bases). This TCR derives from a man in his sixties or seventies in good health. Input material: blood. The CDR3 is CASSRTDGNEQFF. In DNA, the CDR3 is TGTGCCAGCAGCAGGACTGATGGGAATGAGCAGTTCTTC.